This T cell receptor (beta chain) was identified in a study of T cell responses to AZD1222 COVID-19 vaccine. Of note for this clone: The antigen is not known.

With 1 base removed from V and 0 bases from J, the gap between germline ends came to 9 bases. CDR3 size: 15 residues. Germline CDR1 is SGHTA and CDR2 is FQGNSA. Study observations and caveats: Among AZD1222 vaccinees, only 5 to 7 were seropositive at baseline. Reports say nearly half of spike-specific TCRs go after unmutated variant regions.

Here immunoSEQ multiplex PCR was the method, and the copy in TCRdb shows in-frame clones only, minus some. The sample lists about 180,000 clones; roughly 91% were seen once. The starting material was peripheral blood, obtained 28 days after the second AZD1222 dose. The chain combines TRBV7-2 with TRBJ2-5; D is uncertain. The TCR originated in an adult who received the AZD1222 COVID-19 vaccine. CDR3 protein: CASSLETVYQETQYF. CDR3 sequence (DNA): TGTGCCAGCAGCTTAGAAACAGTGTACCAAGAGACCCAGTACTTC.